This TCR beta chain was captured by sequencing in a study of OX40 agonist ivuxolimab in advanced cancers. General study results and limits: Some nonresponders additionally presented with little normalized T-cell clonal expansion.

Looked up from germline, CDR1 is MNHEY and CDR2 is SVGAGI. The CDR3 contains 16 residues. V was trimmed by 0 bases and J by 3 bases, leaving 12 bases between them. Notes on this clone: What it binds is not known.

The assay was immunoSEQ multiplex PCR, and TCRdb's table has in-frame clones only and misses some. The data show about 71,000 clones, roughly three quarters seen once. Sequencing was performed on CD4+ or CD8+ T cells sorted from blood, taken in a trial of the OX40 agonist ivuxolimab. This sequence was found in an adult with an advanced solid tumor such as melanoma, head and neck, liver or kidney cancer. The chain couples TRBV6-5 to TRBJ2-1; perhaps TRBD2 as D (5 bases). CDR3 loop: CASSYSWASLYNEQFF. CDR3 in DNA: TGTGCCAGCAGTTACTCATGGGCTAGCCTCTACAATGAGCAGTTCTTC.